This T cell receptor beta chain was retrieved from a study of blood T cell repertoires in COVID-19. Assay: immunoSEQ multiplex PCR; the TCRdb copy retains only in-frame clones and omits some. The sample contains approximately 300,000 clones, approximately 85% of which appear only once. This CDR3 spans 16 amino acids. Trimming at V came to 5 bases and at J to 4 bases, leaving 9 bases not matched to a gene. Germline lookup yields CDR1 MNHEY and CDR2 SMNVEV (reference sequence). The chain employs TRBV27 and TRBJ1-5; 9 positions agree with TRBD1. This TCR was sampled from a woman aged 45-59 years with acute or convalescent COVID-19. Sequenced material: peripheral blood. CDR3 in amino acids: CASSPWTGVPNQPQHF. CDR3 DNA sequence: TGTGCCAGCAGTCCGTGGACAGGGGTGCCTAATCAGCCCCAGCATTTT.